One TCR beta chain is described in this entry. No antigen is known for it. There are no base qualities to consult, and no much larger clone falls within one base. The receptor library was made with the immunoSEQ multiplex PCR assay. Per the source publication's procedure: To diagnose cytomegalovirus status from the catalog of TCR beta chain sequences, a statistical classification framework was built. In TCRdb, the immuneACCESS table is reduced to in-frame sequences with V and J assigned. These tables do not hold every clone; where another copy was compared, an unresolved V gene accounts for under half, and the others remain unexplained. V, J and clone size are taken as reported in that table, and D and trimming were inferred from the DNA itself. A total of more than 85,000 clones appear in this sample, around 86% of them only once. Of the sample, 4% falls within the top ten clones. Donors formed part of the validation cohort, which comprised approximately 130 subjects and was distinct from the first cohort of under 800 subjects.

Taken from the germline V gene, the CDR1 and CDR2 loops are MGHRA and YSYEKL. Reading from cysteine to phenylalanine, the CDR3 counts 19 amino acids. Only the CDR3 DNA stays, 57 bases, in frame from base 1. V lost 0 bases and J lost 2 bases; the stretch between them is 22 bases long. This sample is part of a study of cytomegalovirus exposure and HLA in healthy donors (dated by TCRdb to 2017 to 2019). About the full investigation: The 670 or so repertoires of the first cohort and the 110 or so validation repertoires were produced on the same platform, according to a later analysis. The study aimed to test whether signatures of past pathogen exposure could be identified by cataloging public T cell receptors. Along with the approximately 700-subject first cohort, a separate validation cohort of around 120 different subjects was used. To predict cytomegalovirus infection status, the study combined high-throughput TCR immunosequencing, statistical association of individual TCRs with disease status, and machine learning.

General study outcomes and caveats: In both the original and validation cohorts, the classifier was reported to diagnose cytomegalovirus status with high specificity and sensitivity. In vitro tests confirmed that a few of the cytomegalovirus-associated TCR beta chains recognize cytomegalovirus antigens. Across donors, most TCR sequences were observed very rarely, whereas some public TCRs were present in many individuals. According to the authors, the approach could potentially be generalized to other disease states and immunological phenotypes. All 120 or so repertoires were used to score co-occurrence in the validation cohort in a later analysis, because that analysis had no HLA typing for the cohort. In the study, approximately 160 TCR beta chains were listed as associated with cytomegalovirus. A later analysis found that TCRs clustered in the first cohort also tended to co-occur in the 120 or so validation repertoires, with about 94% of cluster scores above 0.

The chain links TRBV4-1 with TRBJ2-5; 7 matching bases give a weak D call of TRBD1. Input material: PBMCs. The receptor comes from a young woman in good health and CMV-seropositive. The CDR3 loop reads CASSQDWAGQRTGQETQYF. The DNA sequence is given as TGCGCCAGCAGCCAAGATTGGGCGGGACAGAGGACGGGGCAAGAGACCCAGTACTTC.